This T cell receptor (beta chain) is drawn from a study of cytomegalovirus exposure and HLA in healthy donors (dated 2017 in TCRdb). Looking at the study overall: In an earlier analysis of approximately 500 of the donors, roughly 300 Gb of sequence data and 117 million unique TCR beta sequences from 150 million to 200 million T cells were reported. About 280 gigabases of sequencing data and around 85 million unique TCR sequences made up an early release that covered approximately 620 HLA-typed donors. Of the approximately 400 genotyped donors, 65% to 90% were placed in the genetic ancestry cluster associated with self-reported Caucasian donors. The study was designed to test whether signatures of past pathogen exposure could be identified by cataloging public T cell receptors. The T cell repertoires of around 670 subjects were profiled by immunosequencing and related to cytomegalovirus serostatus. In addition to the first cohort of roughly 700 subjects, a separate validation cohort of 130 or so different subjects was used. To predict cytomegalovirus infection status, the study combined high-throughput TCR immunosequencing, statistical association of individual TCRs with disease status, and machine learning. To study patterns of TCR occurrence, a later analysis re-analyzed previously published TCR beta repertoires from several hundred donors and added high-resolution HLA genotyping. In the later analysis, no new phenotypic data were used to find candidate immune exposures; instead, reliance was placed on TCR beta sequences and their occurrence across donors. In an earlier analysis of 500 to 650 of the donors, high-throughput TCR beta sequencing was used to judge whether each TCR beta V gene segment behaved as functional or pseudogenic. Donor age, sex, ethnicity and CMV serostatus were compiled alongside the repertoire data. In a later genetic analysis, genome-wide SNP genotypes for about 65% of the 666 donors were used, and that subset was treated as a discovery cohort. All discovery cohort repertoires had been generated using a single sequencing platform. Both class I and class II loci were covered by HLA typing, at four-digit resolution. The number of typed donors differed by locus: roughly 620-640 for A, B, C, DRB1 and DQB1; 522 for DQA1; around 580 for DPA1; and roughly 490 for DPB1. Roughly five DR-DQ haplotypes were handled as single units for association and clustering, since linkage in the cohort was strong. On average, roughly 250,000 unique TCR beta nucleotide sequences were sequenced per donor among more than 350 genotyped donors of the cohort, with about 17% of those sequences being non-productive.

What the research found in general, with its limitations: An earlier analysis of some 590 of the donors showed that most TCR beta V segments appeared in productive rearrangements either about 87% or about 30% of the time, which broadly matched IMGT annotations. Most TCR sequences were seen in very few donors, while some public TCRs were found in many individuals. According to a later genetic analysis, donors in an Asian-associated ancestry cluster had fewer N-insertions in productive TCRs than the roughly 670-donor mean. Linkage disequilibrium might explain the correlated functional status among segregating V segments, but an unknown experimental factor could not be excluded. The sequencing pipeline was judged likely to have produced a cluster of highly shared sequence variants as a technical artifact. A later analysis found that TCR association rates varied across HLA loci, with DRB1 alleles showing the most associated TCRs and HLA-C alleles the fewest. Some IMGT-functional V segments, including TRBV6-2 and TRBV6-3, could not be distinguished by the 87-base-pair reads and were therefore excluded. V-gene and J-gene trimming of TCR beta chains was associated with a missense DCLRE1C variant in a later genetic analysis, and the association was replicated in an independent cohort. Strong co-occurrence of HLA alleles, especially DR and DQ, made assigning TCR associations to individual alleles difficult. In a later analysis, several top co-occurrence clusters were reported to appear linked to parvovirus B19, influenza, CMV and Epstein-Barr virus. In the study, approximately 150 TCR beta chains were listed as associated with cytomegalovirus. The cohort was sequenced for TCR beta chains only, and without alpha or paired-chain data the features that could be detected were limited. A further reported finding was that TCR beta sequences accurately predicted the HLA-A and HLA-B alleles for most subjects in the first cohort. In vitro tests confirmed that a few of the cytomegalovirus-associated TCR beta chains recognize cytomegalovirus antigens. The earlier analysis of about 600 of the donors excluded 15 to 20 rarely observed V segments, including chromosome 9 orphons, because counts were too low. Sequencing depth was assumed to be roughly uniform across donors in the presence/absence analyses, though that assumption may not hold. According to a later analysis, most CMV-associated TCR beta chains appeared to be HLA-restricted, and the HLA associations seemed to be driven largely by CMV exposure. The authors suggested that the approach could potentially be extended to other disease states and immunological phenotypes. In a later analysis, HLA-associated TCR beta chains were found to be more clonally expanded and to have lower generation probabilities than equally common non-associated chains. HLA typing was unavailable for some donors at each locus, so association tests used only the typed subset. Cytomegalovirus status was reported to be diagnosed by the classifier with high specificity and sensitivity in both the original and validation cohorts. The only immune exposure information available for the cohort was CMV serostatus. In a later analysis, around 17,000 TCR beta sequences were associated with specific HLA alleles at a false discovery rate of 0.05.

In total, approximately 690 healthy bone marrow donors made up the cohort. Cohort members were all nominally healthy when sampled, although unrecorded immune exposures were likely present. The donor was CMV seropositive and belonged to the group of about 290 seropositive cohort members. A peripheral blood sample was provided by each donor, and peripheral blood mononuclear cells were used for TCR beta sequencing. Genomic DNA was extracted from the blood cell samples with the Qiagen DNeasy Blood Extraction Kit. Trimming at the junction amounts to 1 base on V and 12 bases on J, and the germline ends lie 14 bases apart. From the germline V gene, CDR1 is SGHTS and CDR2 is YDEGEE. Including the terminal cysteine and phenylalanine, the CDR3 comprises 13 residues. The DNA shown is the 39-base CDR3, in frame from base 1. The method behind the library was the immunoSEQ multiplex PCR assay. For the multiplex PCR, a mixture combining 60 forward primers for TCR Vbeta segments and 13 reverse primers for TCR Jbeta segments was used. Amplification of the CDR3 region of rearranged TCR beta genes was performed with a multiplex PCR assay on genomic DNA. The amplified TCR beta libraries were sequenced on the Illumina HiSeq System as 87-base-pair reads. Per the source publication's procedure: A later analysis counted about 80 million unique TCR beta chains across the 650 to 800 repertoires, and some 11 million of these chains were shared by at least two donors. A nearest-neighbor algorithm error-corrected the raw reads and collapsed the reads into unique sequences, merging closely related sequences to remove PCR and sequencing errors. CDR3 sequences were aligned to IMGT reference sequences to assign V, D and J gene segments. For a sequence to be retained, a match of at least six nucleotides to both a V gene segment and a J gene segment was required. Rearrangements were classified as productive when the CDR3 lacked stop codons and remained in frame with V and J, and all other rearrangements were classified as non-productive. CDR3 was defined according to IMGT convention as the region running from the second conserved V-encoded cysteine to the conserved J-encoded phenylalanine. The earlier analysis of fewer than 750 of the donors excluded sequences that lacked an unambiguous match to a single V gene segment. In an earlier analysis of approximately 560 of the donors, a V segment was called functional when productive rearrangements were above 56.7%, and segregating when the standard deviation between donors exceeded 5%. A statistical classification framework was built to diagnose cytomegalovirus status from the catalog of TCR beta chain sequences. V and J gene assignment, in a later analysis, came from comparing TCR nucleotide sequences with IMGT/GENE-DB human TR gene sequences. The TCRdist pipeline was used in a later analysis to assign CDR3 sequences and most-parsimonious VDJ recombination scenarios. In a later analysis, every TCR beta chain was defined by the combination of its CDR3 amino acid sequence and its V-gene family, and reads without a unique V-gene family were dropped. A later analysis removed 600 or so highly shared, low-generation-probability nucleotide sequences to deal with suspected cross-contamination and a sequencing artifact. In a later analysis, a clonal expansion index was calculated for each public chain from normalized within-repertoire ranks of inferred template counts. In a later analysis, generation probabilities were computed using a VDJ recombination model fitted to out-of-frame rearrangements, and the results were checked against IGoR. In a later analysis, TCR-TCR, TCR-HLA and TCR-CMV co-occurrence was scored with hypergeometric tests, and a repertoire-size bias correction was applied to TCR pairs. In a later analysis, false discovery rates were estimated by permuting HLA or CMV assignments 20 times. In a later analysis, co-occurring TCRs were grouped using DBSCAN, with TCRdist sequence similarity added in when clustering inside HLA-allele-positive subsets. Repertoires with fewer than 30,000 or more than 120,000 public chains, plus five repertoires with anomalous nucleotide sharing, were excluded from co-occurrence clustering. This immuneACCESS table, as held by TCRdb, lists in-frame sequences with V and J called but not all clones. Of the missing ones, under half trace to an unresolved V gene in checked studies; the others have no known cause. V, J and clone size were drawn from that table, and D and trimming were deduced from the DNA. Across this sample there are around 110,000 clones, with about 80% seen only once. The ten most abundant clones make up roughly 3% of the sample.

This clone was observed once. Its antigen is currently not known. Base qualities are not recorded, but no much larger clone differs from it by a single base. The chain employs TRBV5-8 and TRBJ2-1, with a tentative D gene TRBD2 over 5 matching bases. The sequenced sample was PBMCs. This receptor was obtained from a man under 40 in good health and CMV-seropositive. The CDR3 here reads CASSLIATLGQFF. The nucleotide sequence reads as follows: TGTGCCAGCAGCTTGATAGCGACCCTTGGGCAGTTCTTC.